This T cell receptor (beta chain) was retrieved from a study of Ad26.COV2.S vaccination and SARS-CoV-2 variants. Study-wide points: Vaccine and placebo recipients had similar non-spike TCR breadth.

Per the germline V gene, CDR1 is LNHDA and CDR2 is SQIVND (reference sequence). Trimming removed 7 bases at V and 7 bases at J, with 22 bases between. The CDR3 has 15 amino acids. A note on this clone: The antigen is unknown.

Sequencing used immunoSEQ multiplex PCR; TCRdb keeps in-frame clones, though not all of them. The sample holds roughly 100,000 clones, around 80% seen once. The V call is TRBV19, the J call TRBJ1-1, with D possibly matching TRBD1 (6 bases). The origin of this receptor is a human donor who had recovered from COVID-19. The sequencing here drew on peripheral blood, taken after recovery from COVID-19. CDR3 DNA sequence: TGTGCCAGTAAGAGTAGGTTTGGGGGGGCGGGTGAAGCTTTCTTT. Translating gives CASKSRFGGAGEAFF.